A single sample is the source of the 16 T cell receptor beta chains below, sequenced in a study of T cell repertoires in cytomegalovirus infection. TCRdb itself ran the reads through MiXCR, one entry per CDR3 protein. The repertoire holds roughly 720,000 distinct CDR3 sequences, roughly a third seen once, with 2.8% in the top ten. The sample comprised PBMCs. The receptors stem from a human donor in good health (CMV status not recorded). Some clones in this sample may be carry-over from other donors' samples.

This clonotype was counted only a few times. The DNA for the CDR3 is TGTGCCAGTAGTATAGAATCCGGACAGTCCCTCAGCAATGAGCAGTTCTTC. It specifies CASSIESGQSLSNEQFF. V is TRBV19 and J is TRBJ2-1; weak D call: TRBD1 (6 bases). CDR1 and CDR2 (germline): LNHDA, SQIVND (reference sequence). The CDR3 has 17 amino acids. The V and J ends lost 0 bases and 6 bases respectively, with 18 bases between them.

The chain employs TRBV29-1 and TRBJ1-1; 10 bases match TRBD1. V shed 4 bases and J 6 bases; nucleotides not matched to a gene: 5. The CDR3 is 13 residues long. The V gene's germline CDR1 is SQVTM and CDR2 ANQGSEA. The CDR3 spells CSVAGGQGSEAFF. In DNA form, the CDR3 reads TGCAGCGTTGCGGGGGGACAGGGGTCTGAAGCTTTCTTT.

In this sample, this clonotype turned up a few times. The J gene is TRBJ2-7, the V gene TRBV13; D is uncertain. V was pared by 4 bases and J by 6 bases, with 13 bases between. This CDR3 contains 13 residues. Germline values: CDR1 PRHDT, CDR2 FYEKMQ (reference sequence). The DNA of the CDR3 is TGTGCCAGCAGCTGGCCCCCCTCGGCCGAGCAGTACTTC. This sequence encodes CASSWPPSAEQYF.

This clonotype was detected a few times. V usage is TRBV20-1 and J usage is TRBJ2-2, with TRBD2 matching 8 bases. Germline lookup yields CDR1 DFQATT and CDR2 SNEGSKA (reference sequence). CDR3 size: 17 residues. V lost 3 bases to trimming and J lost 1 base; unmatched junction nucleotides: 10. CDR3 amino acids: CSARDVSLAGNTGELFF. In DNA form, the CDR3 reads TGCAGTGCTAGGGATGTTTCGCTAGCGGGGAACACCGGGGAGCTGTTTTTT.

This clonotype was seen repeatedly, ten times or more. The chain is built from TRBV7-8 and TRBJ2-4, with D unclear. CDR1 is SGHVS and CDR2 is FQNEAQ in the germline V gene. The CDR3 is 12 amino acids. V lost 6 bases and J 10 bases, leaving 13 bases between the germline ends. CDR3 protein: CASSRHNDIQYF. CDR3 nucleotide sequence: TGTGCCAGCAGTCGACATAACGATATTCAGTACTTC.

This chain joins TRBV27 and TRBJ1-5; D uncertain. V lost 6 bases and J lost 9, with 15 bases in between. The CDR3 extends over 13 amino acids. CDR1 is MNHEY, CDR2 SMNVEV, per germline (reference sequence). The CDR3 here is CASSLLGEGPQHF. CDR3 nucleotide sequence: TGTGCCAGCAGCCTACTCGGTGAGGGGCCCCAGCATTTT.

This chain connects TRBV19 to TRBJ1-5; tentative D call: TRBD1 (6 bases). This CDR3 is built from 13 residues. Germline V gene lookup returns CDR1 LNHDA and CDR2 SQIVND (reference sequence). V lost 6 bases to trimming and J lost 8 bases, with 14 bases between them. The DNA for the CDR3 is TGTGCCAGTAGCCAGCAGGGGTCCGAGCCCCAGCATTTT. Its protein is CASSQQGSEPQHF.

The V and J genes are TRBV7-9 and TRBJ1-3; D might be TRBD1 (5 bases). Germline CDR1 and CDR2: SEHNR and FQNEAQ (reference sequence). The CDR3 contains 19 residues. Between the trimmed V and J ends, which lost 3 bases and 0 bases, there was a span of 21 bases. The DNA for the CDR3 is TGTGCCAGCAGCTTCTCTTCGGTCGGGGCGGGAACCTCTGGAAACACCATATATTTT. Its protein is CASSFSSVGAGTSGNTIYF.

The gene calls are TRBV7-9 and TRBJ2-7; a weak D match, TRBD1 (6 bases). V was shortened by 6 bases and J by 4 bases, with 13 bases between the two germline ends. The CDR3 sequence is 13 residues long. Germline V gene lookup returns CDR1 SEHNR and CDR2 FQNEAQ (reference sequence). CDR3 in DNA: TGTGCCAGCAGTTACGGACAGTTGTACGAGCAGTACTTC. This gives the protein CASSYGQLYEQYF.

The chain couples TRBV5-6 to TRBJ2-3, with 13 positions matching TRBD2. Trimming at V came to 1 base and at J to 2 bases, leaving 7 bases not matched to a gene. Germline assignment: CDR1 SGHDT and CDR2 YYEEEE. The CDR3 extends over 18 amino acids. CDR3 DNA: TGTGCCAGCAGCTTGCCGGGACTAGCGGGATCTATCACAGATACGCAGTATTTT. This encodes CASSLPGLAGSITDTQYF.

This chain joins TRBV10-3 and TRBJ2-6; 9 positions agree with TRBD1. The V gene's germline CDR1 is ENHRY and CDR2 SYGVKD. CDR3 length: 15 amino acids. The ends lost 6 bases at V and 4 bases at J; junction bases unmatched: 4. The CDR3, as DNA: TGTGCCATCAGGCGGGACAGGGCCGGGGCCAACGTCCTGACTTTC. This gives the protein CAIRRDRAGANVLTF.

The chain links TRBV12-3 or TRBV12-4 to TRBJ1-2, with 9 bases that match TRBD1. The CDR3 extends over 15 amino acids. Trimming took 6 bases from V and 4 from J; bases not matched to a gene: 9. The CDR3 coding sequence is TGTGCCAGCAGAGTGACCGGGACAGGGCCCTATGGCTACACCTTC. This sequence encodes CASRVTGTGPYGYTF.

The V call is TRBV5-6, the J call TRBJ1-6; 9 bases align to TRBD1. The CDR3 length is 14 residues. The germline gives CDR1 SGHDT, CDR2 YYEEEE. V shed 4 bases, J shed 8 bases, and the junction held 4 bases outside the gene matches. The CDR3 sequence is CASSPGQGDSPLHF. CDR3 DNA sequence: TGTGCCAGCAGCCCGGGACAGGGAGATTCACCCCTCCACTTT.

The chain recombines TRBV18 with TRBJ1-2; D not resolved. The CDR3 consists of 14 residues. Germline CDR1 KGHSH, CDR2 LQKENI. Trimming removed 6 bases from V and 0 bases from J, with 11 bases in between. The CDR3 is CASSPEGANYGYTF. The CDR3 region has the DNA TGTGCCAGCTCCCCAGAGGGAGCTAACTATGGCTACACCTTC. The variable domain in full, with the rest retrieved from reference TRBV18 and TRBJ1-2, is NAGVMQNPRHLVRRRGQEARLRCSPMKGHSHVYWYRQLPEEGLKFMVYLQKENIIDESGMPKERFSAEFPKEGPSILRIQQVVRGDSAAYFCASSPEGANYGYTFGSGTRLTVV.

This clonotype was observed a single time. The V and J genes are TRBV6-5 and TRBJ2-2, with D tentatively TRBD1 (6 bases). V was trimmed by 6 bases and J by 1 base, leaving 18 bases between them. The CDR3 sequence is 17 residues long. Germline CDR1 reads MNHEY; CDR2 reads SVGAGI. The chain's CDR3 is CASSPSRRTVNTGELFF. The CDR3 nucleotides are TGTGCCAGCAGCCCATCCCGGCGGACAGTGAACACCGGGGAGCTGTTTTTT.

This clonotype was detected once. At one end, the junction sequence differs from germline, possibly due to a read error. This chain links TRBV7-2 with TRBJ2-1; tentative D call: TRBD1 (5 bases). Germline lookup yields CDR1 SGHTA and CDR2 FQGNSA. CDR3 length equals 14 residues. The CDR3 DNA sequence: TGTGCCAGCAGCTCCCAGCAGGGATTAGGTGAGCAGTCCTTC. It encodes CASSSQQGLGEQSF.